This T cell receptor beta chain was sequenced during a study of CD8 T cells in ankylosing spondylitis. Overall study results and limits: Several highly homologous variants made up a TCR beta motif, and this motif appeared characteristic of ankylosing spondylitis blood.

This clonotype has only a few counts. Its antigen is unknown. Using its own MiXCR run on the 5' RACE reads, TCRdb lists one record per CDR3 protein. The data hold roughly 670,000 distinct CDR3 sequences, with 15% to 20% observed a single time. This CDR3 is 15 amino acids long. Germline-derived CDR1 and CDR2 are SGHTA and FQGNSA. V lost 4 bases to trimming and J lost 1 base, with 13 bases between them. Source material: blood, either unsorted or a sorted T cell fraction (not recorded which). The clonotype comes from a male donor with ankylosing spondylitis. This chain links TRBV7-2 with TRBJ2-5; D possibly uses TRBD1 or TRBD2 (6 bases each). CDR3 residues: CASSYFRGRQETQYF. The CDR3 DNA sequence: TGTGCCAGCAGCTACTTTCGGGGGCGCCAAGAGACCCAGTACTTC.